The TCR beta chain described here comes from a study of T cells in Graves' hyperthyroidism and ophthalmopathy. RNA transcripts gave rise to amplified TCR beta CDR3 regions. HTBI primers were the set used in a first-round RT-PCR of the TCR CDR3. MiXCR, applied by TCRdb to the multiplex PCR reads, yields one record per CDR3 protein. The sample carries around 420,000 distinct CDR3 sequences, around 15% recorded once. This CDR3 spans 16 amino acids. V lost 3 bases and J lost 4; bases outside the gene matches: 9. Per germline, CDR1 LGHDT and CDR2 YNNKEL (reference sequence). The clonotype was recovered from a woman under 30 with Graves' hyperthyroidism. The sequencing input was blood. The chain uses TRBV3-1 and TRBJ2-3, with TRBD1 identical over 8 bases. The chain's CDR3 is CASSHPGGTSADTQYF. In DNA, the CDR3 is TGTGCCAGCAGCCACCCAGGGGGCACTTCGGCAGATACGCAGTATTTT.